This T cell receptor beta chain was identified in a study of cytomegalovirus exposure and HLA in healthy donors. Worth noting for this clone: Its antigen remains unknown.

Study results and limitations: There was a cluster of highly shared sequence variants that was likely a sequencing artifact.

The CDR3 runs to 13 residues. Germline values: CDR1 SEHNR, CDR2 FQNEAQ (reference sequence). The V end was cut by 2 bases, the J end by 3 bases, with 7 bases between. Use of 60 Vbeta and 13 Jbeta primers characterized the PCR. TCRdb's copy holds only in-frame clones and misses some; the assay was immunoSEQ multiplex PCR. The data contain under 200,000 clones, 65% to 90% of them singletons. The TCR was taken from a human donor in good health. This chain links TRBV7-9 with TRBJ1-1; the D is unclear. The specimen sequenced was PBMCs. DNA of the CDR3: TGTGCCAGCAGCTTAACGGAGGACACTGAAGCTTTCTTT. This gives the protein CASSLTEDTEAFF. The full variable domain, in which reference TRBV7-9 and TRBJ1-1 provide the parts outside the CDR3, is DTGVSQNPRHKITKRGQNVTFRCDPISEHNRLYWYRQTLGQGPEFLTYFQNEAQLEKSRLLSDRFSAERPKGSFSTLEIQRTEQGDSAMYLCASSLTEDTEAFFGQGTRLTVV.